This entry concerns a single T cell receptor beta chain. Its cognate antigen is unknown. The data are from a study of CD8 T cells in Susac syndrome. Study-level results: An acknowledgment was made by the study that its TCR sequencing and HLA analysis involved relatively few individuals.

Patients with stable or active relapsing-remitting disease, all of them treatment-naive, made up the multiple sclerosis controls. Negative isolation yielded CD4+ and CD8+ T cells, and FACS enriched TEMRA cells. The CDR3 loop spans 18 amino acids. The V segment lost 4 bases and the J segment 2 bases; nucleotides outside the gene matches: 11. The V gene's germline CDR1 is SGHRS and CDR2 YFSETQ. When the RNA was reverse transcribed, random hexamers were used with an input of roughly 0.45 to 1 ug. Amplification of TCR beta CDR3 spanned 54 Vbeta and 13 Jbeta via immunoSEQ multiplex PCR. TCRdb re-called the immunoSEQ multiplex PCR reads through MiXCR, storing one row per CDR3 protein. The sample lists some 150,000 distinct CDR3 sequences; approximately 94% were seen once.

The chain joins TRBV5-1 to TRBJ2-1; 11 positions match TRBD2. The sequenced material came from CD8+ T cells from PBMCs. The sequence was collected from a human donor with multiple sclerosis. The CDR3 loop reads CASSPDFGTSGPYNEQFF. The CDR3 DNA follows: TGCGCCAGCAGCCCGGACTTCGGGACTAGCGGCCCCTACAATGAGCAGTTCTTC.